What follows are 28 T cell receptor beta chains derived from one specimen sequenced in a study of CD8 T cells in ankylosing spondylitis. TCRdb reanalysed the 5' RACE reads using MiXCR and keeps one entry per CDR3 protein. This table holds about 250,000 distinct CDR3 sequences, around 32% found once. Sequences were obtained from blood, either unsorted or a sorted T cell fraction (not recorded which). The receptors were sampled from a male donor with ankylosing spondylitis or in good health (not recorded which).

The rearrangement links TRBV11-2 to TRBJ2-7, with D perhaps matching TRBD2 (7 bases). The CDR3 is made up of 13 amino acids. Germline V lookup: CDR1 SGHAT, CDR2 FQNNGV. Trimming left V 5 bases short and J 6 bases short, with 14 bases between. DNA of the CDR3: TGTGCCAGCAGCGCTGGGGGCGGGGGCGAGCAGTACTTC. This codes for CASSAGGGGEQYF.

The genes are TRBV6-4 and TRBJ2-3; 9 positions agree with TRBD2. The V and J ends lost 4 bases and 2 bases, in that order; junction bases with no gene match: 4. The CDR3 extends over 15 amino acids. Germline V CDR1 and CDR2: MRHNA, SNTAGT. CDR3 in amino acids: CASSVAGGTTDTQYF. The CDR3 nucleotides are TGTGCCAGCAGTGTGGCGGGGGGGACCACAGATACGCAGTATTTT.

This chain uses TRBV5-1 with TRBJ2-1, with D possibly matching TRBD1 (5 bases). Germline CDR1 and CDR2: SGHRS and YFSETQ. Trimming took off 1 base at V and 8 bases at J, with 13 bases between the two ends. CDR3 size: 14 residues. The CDR3 here is CASSLLTGLDEQFF. DNA of the CDR3: TGCGCCAGCAGCTTGCTTACAGGTCTTGATGAGCAGTTCTTC.

The chain employs TRBV29-1 and TRBJ1-4, with 8 positions matching TRBD1. V lost 7 bases, J lost 5 bases, and 6 bases stayed unmatched. The V gene's germline CDR1 is SQVTM and CDR2 ANQGSEA. This CDR3 has 13 residues. The CDR3 DNA reads TGCAGCGCTACGGACAGGGTGAATGAAAAACTGTTTTTT. Amino acids: CSATDRVNEKLFF.

The J gene is TRBJ1-4, the V gene TRBV7-8; D gene unclear. The CDR3 covers 14 residues. Germline CDR1 SGHVS, CDR2 FQNEAQ. Trimming took 1 base from V and 6 from J, leaving 9 bases between them. CDR3 DNA sequence: TGTGCCAGCAGCTTAGATCGGTGGGATGAAAAACTGTTTTTT. This codes for CASSLDRWDEKLFF.

The J gene is TRBJ1-4, the V gene TRBV7-9, with a tentative D call TRBD1 (5 bases). Germline V gives CDR1 SEHNR, CDR2 FQNEAQ (reference sequence). The CDR3 is made up of 15 amino acids. With 5 bases removed from V and 8 bases from J, the gap between germline ends came to 18 bases. In nucleotides, the CDR3 is TGTGCCAGCAGCCCCGTCGGAGGGGCGGAAGAAAAACTGTTTTTT. Its protein is CASSPVGGAEEKLFF.

The chain recombines TRBV28 with TRBJ2-7, with TRBD2 matching 7 bases. Germline lookup yields CDR1 MDHEN and CDR2 SYDVKM. CDR3 size: 15 residues. The J segment lost 3 bases and the V segment lost 2 bases, leaving 7 bases of the junction unmatched. The CDR3 nucleotides read TGTGCCAGCAGTTTAGGTGGGGGGGTCAACTACGAGCAGTACTTC. It translates to CASSLGGGVNYEQYF.

This chain links TRBV7-2 with TRBJ2-7, with D perhaps being TRBD1 or TRBD2 (5 bases each). Germline V gives CDR1 SGHTA, CDR2 FQGNSA. The CDR3 has 15 amino acids. Trimming took 5 bases from V and 2 from J, leaving 16 bases between them. CDR3 loop: CASSHPPQGAYEQYF. DNA of the CDR3: TGTGCCAGCAGCCACCCTCCGCAGGGAGCCTACGAGCAGTACTTC.

In this sample, this clonotype turned up a few times. The V and J genes are TRBV7-2 and TRBJ2-5; D is unclear. CDR1 SGHTA and CDR2 FQGNSA come from the germline V gene. This CDR3 is built from 13 residues. Trimming left V 1 base short and J 5 bases short, with 8 bases between. As DNA, the CDR3 is TGTGCCAGCAGCTTAGTGGTGGAGGAGACCCAGTACTTC. As protein: CASSLVVEETQYF. The full variable domain, in which reference TRBV7-2 and TRBJ2-5 provide the parts outside the CDR3, is GAGVSQSPSNKVTEKGKDVELRCDPISGHTALYWYRQSLGQGLEFLIYFQGNSAPDKSGLPSDRFSAERTGGSVSTLTIQRTQQEDSAVYLCASSLVVEETQYFGPGTRLLVL.

This clonotype has just a few counts. This chain uses TRBV12-3 or TRBV12-4 with TRBJ2-7; D gene ambiguous. The V end lost 5 bases, the J end lost 0 bases, and 11 bases lay between the germline ends. This CDR3 contains 14 residues. The CDR3 bases are TGTGCCAGCAGTCTCCAGCCTGACTCCTACGAGCAGTACTTC. This sequence encodes CASSLQPDSYEQYF.

The chain combines TRBV12-3 or TRBV12-4 with TRBJ2-7; maybe TRBD1 (5 bases). V lost 6 bases and J 9 bases, leaving 24 bases between the germline ends. The CDR3 totals 15 residues. This chain's CDR3 is CASSPGPGQLRGQYF. The CDR3 DNA sequence: TGTGCCAGCAGCCCCGGTCCAGGACAACTACGAGGGCAGTACTTC.

The chain recombines TRBV20-1 with TRBJ1-6, with 7 bases aligning to TRBD1. The CDR3 covers 17 residues. Trimming at V came to 4 bases and at J to 0 bases, leaving 9 bases not matched to a gene. Germline V gives CDR1 DFQATT, CDR2 SNEGSKA (reference sequence). The CDR3 loop reads CSAIRRGLSSYNSPLHF. The CDR3, as DNA: TGCAGTGCTATACGGAGGGGGCTGAGCTCCTATAATTCACCCCTCCACTTT.

The genes are TRBV5-6 and TRBJ2-5; D possibly corresponds to TRBD2 (5 bases). The ends were cut back, 0 bases at V and 5 bases at J, with 8 bases in the middle. This CDR3 is built from 13 residues. Germline lookup yields CDR1 SGHDT and CDR2 YYEEEE. CDR3 sequence reads: CASSLDWEETQYF. In DNA, the CDR3 is TGTGCCAGCAGCTTGGATTGGGAGGAGACCCAGTACTTC.

V and J are TRBV20-1 and TRBJ2-1; 9 positions match TRBD2. This CDR3 contains 16 residues. CDR1 and CDR2 (germline): DFQATT, SNEGSKA (reference sequence). V was clipped by 5 bases and J by 3 bases; unmatched bases: 11. The CDR3 region is CSAGLYSGGRYNEQFF. The CDR3, as DNA: TGCAGTGCTGGACTATATAGCGGGGGACGCTACAATGAGCAGTTCTTC.

This clonotype was found a few times. The chain couples TRBV6-4 to TRBJ2-1, with 10 bases matching TRBD1. V lost 3 bases and J lost 8; bases outside the gene matches: 4. The germline V gene has CDR1 MRHNA and CDR2 SNTAGT. The CDR3 is 14 amino acids. The CDR3 DNA is TGTGCCAGCAGTGAAGGACAGGGGGGCGATGAGCAGTTCTTC. It encodes CASSEGQGGDEQFF.

This clonotype was observed a handful of times. CDR3 DNA: TGTGCCACCAGTGAAGAAGGAAACACCATATATTTT. Translating it yields CATSEEGNTIYF. This rearrangement joins TRBV24-1 to TRBJ1-3, with D unresolved. Germline V gene lookup returns CDR1 KGHDR and CDR2 SFDVKD. V lost 4 bases and J lost 4, with 4 bases in between. This CDR3 region has 12 residues.

This sequence joins TRBV29-1 and TRBJ2-1; D call uncertain. V lost 4 bases, J lost 9 bases, and 10 bases lay in between. The length of the CDR3 is 11 residues. CDR1 SQVTM and CDR2 ANQGSEA come from the germline V gene. CDR3 bases: TGCAGCGTTGGGGTAAAGGGTGAGCAGTTCTTC. Its protein product is CSVGVKGEQFF.

This clonotype has just a few counts. The chain joins TRBV12-3 or TRBV12-4 to TRBJ2-1, with unresolved D. The V end lost 8 bases, the J end lost 8 bases, and 4 bases lay between the germline ends. CDR3 size: 9 residues. CDR3: CASGDEQFF. The DNA of the CDR3 is TGTGCCAGCGGCGATGAGCAGTTCTTC.

V is TRBV18 and J is TRBJ2-6, with a tentative D call TRBD1 (5 bases). CDR3 length equals 15 residues. Looked up from germline, CDR1 is KGHSH and CDR2 is LQKENI. Trimming shortened V by 1 base and J by 3 bases, and 7 bases separated the two germline ends. The CDR3, as DNA: TGTGCCAGCTCACCACAGGGGTTTGGGGCCAACGTCCTGACTTTC. This encodes CASSPQGFGANVLTF.

This clonotype has only a few counts. The rearrangement links TRBV20-1 to TRBJ1-1, with a possible D match to TRBD1 (6 bases). V lost 7 bases to trimming and J lost 1 base, with 16 bases between them. The CDR3 spans 14 residues. The germline CDR1 and CDR2 sequences are DFQATT and SNEGSKA (reference sequence). This CDR3 is CSVRPTGPNTEAFF. Here the CDR3 DNA reads TGCAGTGTAAGGCCGACAGGCCCGAACACTGAAGCTTTCTTT.

This clonotype is a singleton in its sample. V is TRBV6-5 and J is TRBJ2-7; TRBD1 or TRBD2 may be the D gene (5 bases each). V was cut by 0 bases and J by 2 bases, with 14 bases left in between. Germline V lookup: CDR1 MNHEY, CDR2 SVGAGI. CDR3 length: 16 residues. DNA for the CDR3: TGTGCCAGCAGTTACTCGAGAGGGGCCCAAACCTACGAGCAGTACTTC. Its translation: CASSYSRGAQTYEQYF.

This clonotype was detected many times. The gene calls are TRBV29-1 and TRBJ2-2; 9 bases map to TRBD1. With V trimmed by 1 base and J by 7 bases, 4 bases remained unmatched. This CDR3 has 14 residues. Germline values: CDR1 SQVTM, CDR2 ANQGSEA. In DNA, the CDR3 is TGCAGCGTTGAAGGACAGGGGGAGGTCGGGGAGCTGTTTTTT. It specifies CSVEGQGEVGELFF.

The CDR3 spells CASSPQRVAGTNTGELFF. CDR3 coding DNA: TGTGCCAGCTCACCCCAGAGGGTTGCGGGGACGAACACCGGGGAGCTGTTTTTT. The V call is TRBV18, the J call TRBJ2-2; D may be TRBD2 (6 bases). Trimming removed 3 bases from V and 0 bases from J, with 17 bases in between. The CDR3 contains 18 residues. From germline, CDR1 is KGHSH and CDR2 LQKENI. Complete variable domain (other parts from reference TRBV18 and TRBJ2-2): NAGVMQNPRHLVRRRGQEARLRCSPMKGHSHVYWYRQLPEEGLKFMVYLQKENIIDESGMPKERFSAEFPKEGPSILRIQQVVRGDSAAYFCASSPQRVAGTNTGELFFGEGSRLTVL.

This chain connects TRBV20-1 to TRBJ2-2; tentatively, D is TRBD2 (7 bases). This CDR3 region has 13 residues. V lost 6 bases to trimming and J lost 6 bases, with 14 bases between them. CDR1 and CDR2 from the germline V gene are DFQATT and SNEGSKA (reference sequence). CDR3 in DNA: TGCAGTGCAGAGGGGGGGGTGGCCGGGGAGCTGTTTTTT. The encoded protein is CSAEGGVAGELFF.

This clonotype was observed a handful of times. The chain couples TRBV10-3 to TRBJ2-5, with TRBD1 as a possible D gene (5 bases). Trimming shortened V by 3 bases and J by 4 bases, and 15 bases separated the two germline ends. The length of the CDR3 is 15 residues. Germline V gives CDR1 ENHRY, CDR2 SYGVKD. CDR3 DNA: TGTGCCATCAGTGACCCCAAAAAGGGGTCAGAGACCCAGTACTTC. The encoded protein is CAISDPKKGSETQYF.

This clonotype was seen more than once but under ten times. This sequence joins TRBV6-1 and TRBJ2-1; D tentatively fits TRBD1 or TRBD2 (5 bases each). Germline CDR1 is MNHNS and CDR2 is SASEGT. CDR3 size: 14 residues. V was pared by 7 bases and J by 5 bases, with 15 bases between. CDR3: CASTRGRPDNEQFF. DNA for the CDR3: TGTGCCAGCACGAGGGGCCGTCCTGACAATGAGCAGTTCTTC.

The chain's CDR3 is CSAQEPFGQPQHF. The CDR3 nucleotides are TGCAGTGCTCAGGAACCTTTTGGGCAGCCCCAGCATTTT. The rearrangement joins TRBV20-1 to TRBJ1-5; no clear D. The CDR3 runs 13 residues. The germline gives CDR1 DFQATT, CDR2 SNEGSKA (reference sequence). V lost 5 bases to trimming and J lost 7 bases, with 15 bases between them.

The chain employs TRBV27 and TRBJ2-7, with TRBD2 matching 9 bases. V trimming: 2 bases; J trimming: 5 bases; junction bases outside the gene matches: 7. CDR1 MNHEY and CDR2 SMNVEV come from the germline V gene (reference sequence). The CDR3 extends over 15 amino acids. CDR3 protein: CASSLVPGLANEQYF. The CDR3 nucleotides are TGTGCCAGCAGTTTAGTCCCGGGACTAGCAAACGAGCAGTACTTC.